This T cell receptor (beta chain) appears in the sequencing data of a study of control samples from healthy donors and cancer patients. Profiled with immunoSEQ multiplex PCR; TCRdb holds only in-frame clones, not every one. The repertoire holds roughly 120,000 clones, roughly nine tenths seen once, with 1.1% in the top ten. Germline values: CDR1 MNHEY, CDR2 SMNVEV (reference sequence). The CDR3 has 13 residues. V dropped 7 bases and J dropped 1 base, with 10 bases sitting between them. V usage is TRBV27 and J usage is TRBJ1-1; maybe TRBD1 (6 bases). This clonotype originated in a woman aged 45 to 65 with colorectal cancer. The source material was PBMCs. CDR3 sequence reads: CASKQGRNTEAFF. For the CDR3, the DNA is TGTGCCAGCAAACAGGGTAGGAACACTGAAGCTTTCTTT.